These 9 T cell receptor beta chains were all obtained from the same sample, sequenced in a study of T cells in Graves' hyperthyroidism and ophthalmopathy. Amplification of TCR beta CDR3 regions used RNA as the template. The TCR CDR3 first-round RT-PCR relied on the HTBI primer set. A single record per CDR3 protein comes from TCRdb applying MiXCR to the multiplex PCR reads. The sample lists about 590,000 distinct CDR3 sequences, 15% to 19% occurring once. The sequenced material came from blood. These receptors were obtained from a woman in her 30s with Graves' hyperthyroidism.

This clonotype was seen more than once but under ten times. Written as DNA, the CDR3 is TGCAGTGCTAGAGATACCGGGAGGGCCCGTGAGCAGTTCTTC. Translating it yields CSARDTGRAREQFF. This chain joins TRBV20-1 and TRBJ2-1; TRBD2 aligns across 8 bases. The CDR3 has 14 residues. CDR1 DFQATT and CDR2 SNEGSKA come from the germline V gene (reference sequence). V gave up 0 bases and J gave up 9 bases; unmatched junction bases: 7.

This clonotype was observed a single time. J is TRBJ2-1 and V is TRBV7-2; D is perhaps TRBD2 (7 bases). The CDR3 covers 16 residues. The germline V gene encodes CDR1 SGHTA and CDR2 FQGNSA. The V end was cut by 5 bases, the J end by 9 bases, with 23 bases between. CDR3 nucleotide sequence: TGTGCCAGCAGCGGGAGGGTTGGGGGCAGGGAGTCTGAGCAGTTCTTC. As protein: CASSGRVGGRESEQFF.

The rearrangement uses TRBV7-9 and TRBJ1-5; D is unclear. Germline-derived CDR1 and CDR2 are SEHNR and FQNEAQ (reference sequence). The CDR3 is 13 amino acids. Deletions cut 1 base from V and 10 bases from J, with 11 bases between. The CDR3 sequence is CASSLGDGHPQHF. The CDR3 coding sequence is TGTGCCAGCAGCTTAGGGGATGGTCATCCCCAGCATTTT.

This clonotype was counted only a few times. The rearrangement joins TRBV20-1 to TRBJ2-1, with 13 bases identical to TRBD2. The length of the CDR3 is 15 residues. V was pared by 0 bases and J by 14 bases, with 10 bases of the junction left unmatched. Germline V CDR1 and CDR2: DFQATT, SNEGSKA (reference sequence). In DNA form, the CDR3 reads TGCAGTGCTAGAGATGCCGGGACTAGCGGGAATCTGGAGTTCTTC. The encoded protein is CSARDAGTSGNLEFF.

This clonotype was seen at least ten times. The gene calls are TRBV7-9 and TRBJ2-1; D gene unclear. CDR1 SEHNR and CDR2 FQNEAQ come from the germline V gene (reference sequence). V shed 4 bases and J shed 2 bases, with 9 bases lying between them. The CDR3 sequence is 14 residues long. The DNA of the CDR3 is TGTGCCAGCAGCTCCCCGGCGGCCTACAATGAGCAGTTCTTC. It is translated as CASSSPAAYNEQFF.

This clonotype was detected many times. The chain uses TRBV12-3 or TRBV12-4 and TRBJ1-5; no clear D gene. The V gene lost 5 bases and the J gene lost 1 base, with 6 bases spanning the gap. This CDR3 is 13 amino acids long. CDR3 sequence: CASSDRSNQPQHF. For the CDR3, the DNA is TGTGCCAGCAGTGATCGGAGCAATCAGCCCCAGCATTTT.

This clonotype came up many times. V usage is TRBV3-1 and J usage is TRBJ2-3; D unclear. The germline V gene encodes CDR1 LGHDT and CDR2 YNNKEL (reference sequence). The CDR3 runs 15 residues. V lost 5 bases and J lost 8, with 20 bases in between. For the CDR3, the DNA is TGTGCCAGCAGCAACCCGGACCTTCCCCACATTACGCAGTATTTT. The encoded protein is CASSNPDLPHITQYF.

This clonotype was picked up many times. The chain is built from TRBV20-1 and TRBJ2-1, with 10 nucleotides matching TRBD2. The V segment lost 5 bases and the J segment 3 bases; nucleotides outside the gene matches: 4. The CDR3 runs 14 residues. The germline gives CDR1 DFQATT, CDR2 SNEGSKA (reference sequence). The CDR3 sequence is CSAVLAGGYNEQFF. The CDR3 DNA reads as TGCAGTGCTGTTTTAGCGGGAGGCTACAATGAGCAGTTCTTC.

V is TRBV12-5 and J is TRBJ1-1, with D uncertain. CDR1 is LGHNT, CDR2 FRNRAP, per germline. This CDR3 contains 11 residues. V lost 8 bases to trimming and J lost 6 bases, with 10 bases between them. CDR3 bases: TGTGCTAGTCTATTGGTGGCTGAAGCTTTCTTT. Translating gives CASLLVAEAFF.